The 8 T cell receptor beta chains below come from one sample, sequenced in a study of cytomegalovirus exposure and HLA in healthy donors. It was with 60 Vbeta and 13 Jbeta primers that the PCR ran. Only in-frame clones appear in the TCRdb table, and some are missing; sequencing was by immunoSEQ multiplex PCR. The sample records about 170,000 clones, more than 70% being singletons. Sequenced sample: PBMCs. The receptors stem from a boy aged 2 to 10 in good health and CMV-seronegative.

V and J are TRBV29-1 and TRBJ2-2, with 13 bases matching TRBD2. J was trimmed by 6 bases and V by 1 base; bases with no gene match: 5. Germline V CDR1 and CDR2: SQVTM, ANQGSEA. The CDR3 totals 16 residues. CDR3 nucleotide sequence: TGCAGCGTTGAAGTCGGGACTAGCGGGAAGTCCGGGGAGCTGTTTTTT. It is translated as CSVEVGTSGKSGELFF.

The J gene is TRBJ1-5, the V gene TRBV28; the D gene is possibly TRBD1 (5 bases). The V gene lost 2 bases and the J gene lost 2 bases, with 19 bases spanning the gap. This CDR3 has 18 amino acids. The germline gives CDR1 MDHEN, CDR2 SYDVKM. The CDR3 DNA reads TGTGCCAGCAGTTTACCCTTTTCCAGGGCGGTGGGCAATCAGCCCCAGCATTTT. Translated, it gives CASSLPFSRAVGNQPQHF.

V is TRBV5-6 and J is TRBJ2-3; 14 bases line up with TRBD2. The CDR3 has 18 residues. Trimming took 0 bases from V and 4 from J; bases not matched to a gene: 7. Germline V CDR1 and CDR2: SGHDT, YYEEEE. The CDR3, as DNA: TGTGCCAGCAGCTTGGAGGGACTAGCGGGAGTAACCGCAGATACGCAGTATTTT. This translates into CASSLEGLAGVTADTQYF.

J is TRBJ2-1 and V is TRBV7-2; D is uncertain. CDR3 length equals 13 residues. Trimming shortened V by 1 base and J by 6 bases, and 7 bases separated the two germline ends. Per germline, CDR1 SGHTA and CDR2 FQGNSA. The CDR3 region has the DNA TGTGCCAGCAGCTTAGGGGCAGCCAATGAGCAGTTCTTC. Translating it yields CASSLGAANEQFF.

The chain uses TRBV5-1 and TRBJ2-7; TRBD2 agrees at 13 bases. Germline V gene data show CDR1 as SGHRS and CDR2 as YFSETQ. CDR3 length equals 16 residues. With V trimmed by 0 bases and J by 4 bases, 4 bases remained unmatched. This CDR3 reads CASSLELAGGLYEQYF. CDR3 DNA sequence: TGCGCCAGCAGCTTGGAACTAGCGGGAGGGCTATACGAGCAGTACTTC. The full variable domain, with the rest looked up from reference TRBV5-1 and TRBJ2-7, is KAGVTQTPRYLIKTRGQQVTLSCSPISGHRSVSWYQQTPGQGLQFLFEYFSETQRNKGNFPGRFSGRQFSNSRSEMNVSTLELGDSALYLCASSLELAGGLYEQYFGPGTRLTVT.

This chain connects TRBV28 to TRBJ2-7; D is perhaps TRBD2 (5 bases). The V and J ends lost 3 bases and 3 bases respectively, with 15 bases between them. Germline values: CDR1 MDHEN, CDR2 SYDVKM. The CDR3 sequence is 15 residues long. The CDR3 nucleotides are TGTGCCAGCAGTTTTGTCGGGATGCGGTTCTACGAGCAGTACTTC. This codes for CASSFVGMRFYEQYF. Looking up the rest from reference TRBV28 and TRBJ2-7 gives the full variable domain: DVKVTQSSRYLVKRTGEKVFLECVQDMDHENMFWYRQDPGLGLRLIYFSYDVKMKEKGDIPEGYSVSREKKERFSLILESASTNQTSMYLCASSFVGMRFYEQYFGPGTRLTVT.

The CDR3, as DNA: TGTGCCAGCAGCGGGACTAGGAGGCCCTACAATGAGCAGTTCTTC. It encodes CASSGTRRPYNEQFF. The V gene is TRBV6-1, the J gene TRBJ2-1, with TRBD2 matching over 8 bases. Trimming took 6 bases from V and 2 from J; bases not matched to a gene: 6. Per the germline V gene, CDR1 is MNHNS and CDR2 is SASEGT. There are 15 residues in the CDR3.

This rearrangement joins TRBV5-1 to TRBJ1-2; 10 bases agree with TRBD1. Looked up from germline, CDR1 is SGHRS and CDR2 is YFSETQ. CDR3 length: 15 amino acids. V shed 3 bases and J 5 bases; nucleotides not matched to a gene: 7. The CDR3 sequence is CASSSTGTGAYGYTF. Here the CDR3 DNA reads TGCGCCAGCAGCTCAACCGGGACAGGGGCGTATGGCTACACCTTC.